The clone carrying this TCR beta chain was seen a single time. The antigen remains undetermined. Treatment defined: oral pan-JAK inhibitor, 5-10 mg twice daily. The data stem from a study of CD8+ T cells in alopecia areata. Study-wide background: Patients remained on tofacitinib for 6 to 18 months and then went 6 months without it. Treated patients' severity was scored by percentage of affected scalp area. Findings and caveats of the study: Tofacitinib did not eliminate many expanded lesional clones from scalp or blood.

RNA, once extracted, was reverse transcribed into cDNA for use as the sequencing template. The repertoire was sequenced with immunoSEQ multiplex PCR; TCRdb's copy has only in-frame clones and lacks some. This sample has fewer than 350,000 clones, with 58% found just once. Germline loops: CDR1 GTSNPN, CDR2 SVGIG (reference sequence). There are 14 residues in the CDR3. The V end lost 4 bases, the J end lost 5 bases, and 17 bases lay between the germline ends. This receptor was identified in a human donor with alopecia areata. This specimen was CD4+ T cells sorted from blood, taken at week 24, from a patient treated with tofacitinib. The V call is TRBV30, the J call TRBJ2-5; TRBD2 is a possible D gene (6 bases). For the CDR3, the DNA is TGTGCCTGGACACAGTGGTCCGCGGGGGAGACCCAGTACTTC. Translating it yields CAWTQWSAGETQYF.